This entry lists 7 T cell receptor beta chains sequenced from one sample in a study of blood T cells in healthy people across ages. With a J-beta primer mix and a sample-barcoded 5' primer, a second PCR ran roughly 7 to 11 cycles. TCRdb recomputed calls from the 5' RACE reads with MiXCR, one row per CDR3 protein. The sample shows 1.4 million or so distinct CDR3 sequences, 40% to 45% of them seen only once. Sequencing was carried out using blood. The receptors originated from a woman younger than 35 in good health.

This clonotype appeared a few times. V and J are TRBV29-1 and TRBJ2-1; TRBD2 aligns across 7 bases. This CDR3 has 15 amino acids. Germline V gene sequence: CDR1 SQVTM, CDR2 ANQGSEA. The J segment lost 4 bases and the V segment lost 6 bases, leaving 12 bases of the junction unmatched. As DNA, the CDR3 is TGCAGCGTCGTGGGGGGAGGGAGTAAATACAATGAGCAGTTCTTC. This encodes CSVVGGGSKYNEQFF.

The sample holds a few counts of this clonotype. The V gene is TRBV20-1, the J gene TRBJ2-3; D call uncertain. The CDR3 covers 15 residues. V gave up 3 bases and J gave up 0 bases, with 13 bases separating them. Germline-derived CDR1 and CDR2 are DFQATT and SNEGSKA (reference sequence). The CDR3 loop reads CSASGSYSSTDTQYF. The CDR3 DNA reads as TGCAGTGCTAGCGGTTCGTACTCTAGCACAGATACGCAGTATTTT.

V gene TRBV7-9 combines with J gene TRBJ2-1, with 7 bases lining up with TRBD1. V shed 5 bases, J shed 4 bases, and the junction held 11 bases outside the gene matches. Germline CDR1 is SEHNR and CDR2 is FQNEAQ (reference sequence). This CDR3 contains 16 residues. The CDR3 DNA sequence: TGTGCCAGCAGCAACTGGACAGGAGCCATTTACAATGAGCAGTTCTTC. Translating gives CASSNWTGAIYNEQFF.

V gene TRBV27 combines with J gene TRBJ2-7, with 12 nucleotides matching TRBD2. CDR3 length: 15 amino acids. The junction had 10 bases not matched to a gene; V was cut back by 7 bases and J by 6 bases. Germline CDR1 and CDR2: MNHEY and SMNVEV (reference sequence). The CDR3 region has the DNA TGTGCCAGCAACCCACTTGGACTAGCGGGGAGCGAGCAGTACTTC. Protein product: CASNPLGLAGSEQYF.

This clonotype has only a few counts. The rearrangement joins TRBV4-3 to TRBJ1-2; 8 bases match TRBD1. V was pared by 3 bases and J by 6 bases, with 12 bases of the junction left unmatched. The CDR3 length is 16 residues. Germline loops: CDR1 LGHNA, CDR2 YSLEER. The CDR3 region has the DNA TGCGCCAGCAGCCAGGACTCCAGAAGACAGGGGAATGGCTACACCTTC. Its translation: CASSQDSRRQGNGYTF.

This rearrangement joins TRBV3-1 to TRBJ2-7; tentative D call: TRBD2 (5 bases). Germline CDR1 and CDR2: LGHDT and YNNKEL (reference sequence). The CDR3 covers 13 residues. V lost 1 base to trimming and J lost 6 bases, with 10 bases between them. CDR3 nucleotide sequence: TGTGCCAGCAGCCAAGTCGAGGGATCCGAGCAGTACTTC. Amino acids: CASSQVEGSEQYF.

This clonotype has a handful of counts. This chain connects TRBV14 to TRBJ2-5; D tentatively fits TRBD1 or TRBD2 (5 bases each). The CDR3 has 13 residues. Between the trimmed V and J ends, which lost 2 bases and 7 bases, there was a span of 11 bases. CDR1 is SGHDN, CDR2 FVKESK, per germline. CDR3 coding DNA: TGTGCCAGCAGCCAACAGGGAGTCGGGACCCAGTACTTC. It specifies CASSQQGVGTQYF.